Included here is one TCR beta chain sequence, with context. This entry comes from a study of blood T cell repertoires in COVID-19. Libraries were prepared by immunoSEQ multiplex PCR; TCRdb keeps only in-frame clonotypes and omits some of them. The repertoire holds about 68,000 clones, 60% to 85% seen once, with roughly 20% in the top ten. Germline V lookup: CDR1 SGHNT, CDR2 YYREEE (reference sequence). After removal of 4 bases from V and 7 bases from J, the junction contained 10 bases not matched to a gene. CDR3 length: 14 amino acids. This chain connects TRBV5-4 to TRBJ1-1; 7 bases fit TRBD1. The material sequenced was peripheral blood. The receptor's source is a human donor in a cohort sampled during active COVID-19. CDR3 in DNA: TGTGCCAGCAGCCGCCAGGAGGGGGCAGGTGAAGCTTTCTTT. This gives the protein CASSRQEGAGEAFF.